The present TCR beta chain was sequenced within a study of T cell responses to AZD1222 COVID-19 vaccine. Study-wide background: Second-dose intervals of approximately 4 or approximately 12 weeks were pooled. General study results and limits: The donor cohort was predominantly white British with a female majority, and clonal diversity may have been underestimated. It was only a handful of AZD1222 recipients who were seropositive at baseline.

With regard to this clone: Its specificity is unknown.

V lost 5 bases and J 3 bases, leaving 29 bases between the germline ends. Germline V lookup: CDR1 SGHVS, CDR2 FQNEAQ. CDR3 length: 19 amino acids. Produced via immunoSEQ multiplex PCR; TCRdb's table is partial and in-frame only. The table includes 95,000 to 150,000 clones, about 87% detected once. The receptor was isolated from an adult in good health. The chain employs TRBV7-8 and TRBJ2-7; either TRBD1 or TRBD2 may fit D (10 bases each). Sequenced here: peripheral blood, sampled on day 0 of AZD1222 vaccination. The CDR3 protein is CASSPRDRGSSGSSYEQYF. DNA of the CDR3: TGTGCCAGCAGCCCTCGGGACAGGGGATCTAGCGGGAGCAGCTACGAGCAGTACTTC. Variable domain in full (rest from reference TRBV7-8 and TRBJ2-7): GAGVSQSPRYKVAKRGQDVALRCDPISGHVSLFWYQQALGQGPEFLTYFQNEAQLDKSGLPSDRFFAERPEGSVSTLKIQRTQQEDSAVYLCASSPRDRGSSGSSYEQYFGPGTRLTVT.